Described below is a single TCR beta chain sequence and its context. The data are from a study of control samples from healthy donors and cancer patients. The germline V gene has CDR1 SGHRS and CDR2 YFSETQ. The CDR3 length is 14 residues. V was pared by 6 bases and J by 1 base, with 13 bases between. Sequencing was performed with immunoSEQ multiplex PCR; in TCRdb, only in-frame clones are kept and a portion is missing. In the table there are 90,000 to 150,000 clones, approximately 90% of which are singletons. This TCR was recovered from a man aged 40-49 years in good health. Material: blood. The chain carries TRBV5-1 and TRBJ1-1; the D is unclear. CDR3 loop: CASNPRIGNTEAFF. In nucleotides, the CDR3 is TGCGCCAGCAACCCCCGAATTGGGAACACTGAAGCTTTCTTT. The whole variable domain, filled in from reference TRBV5-1 and TRBJ1-1, reads KAGVTQTPRYLIKTRGQQVTLSCSPISGHRSVSWYQQTPGQGLQFLFEYFSETQRNKGNFPGRFSGRQFSNSRSEMNVSTLELGDSALYLCASNPRIGNTEAFFGQGTRLTVV.